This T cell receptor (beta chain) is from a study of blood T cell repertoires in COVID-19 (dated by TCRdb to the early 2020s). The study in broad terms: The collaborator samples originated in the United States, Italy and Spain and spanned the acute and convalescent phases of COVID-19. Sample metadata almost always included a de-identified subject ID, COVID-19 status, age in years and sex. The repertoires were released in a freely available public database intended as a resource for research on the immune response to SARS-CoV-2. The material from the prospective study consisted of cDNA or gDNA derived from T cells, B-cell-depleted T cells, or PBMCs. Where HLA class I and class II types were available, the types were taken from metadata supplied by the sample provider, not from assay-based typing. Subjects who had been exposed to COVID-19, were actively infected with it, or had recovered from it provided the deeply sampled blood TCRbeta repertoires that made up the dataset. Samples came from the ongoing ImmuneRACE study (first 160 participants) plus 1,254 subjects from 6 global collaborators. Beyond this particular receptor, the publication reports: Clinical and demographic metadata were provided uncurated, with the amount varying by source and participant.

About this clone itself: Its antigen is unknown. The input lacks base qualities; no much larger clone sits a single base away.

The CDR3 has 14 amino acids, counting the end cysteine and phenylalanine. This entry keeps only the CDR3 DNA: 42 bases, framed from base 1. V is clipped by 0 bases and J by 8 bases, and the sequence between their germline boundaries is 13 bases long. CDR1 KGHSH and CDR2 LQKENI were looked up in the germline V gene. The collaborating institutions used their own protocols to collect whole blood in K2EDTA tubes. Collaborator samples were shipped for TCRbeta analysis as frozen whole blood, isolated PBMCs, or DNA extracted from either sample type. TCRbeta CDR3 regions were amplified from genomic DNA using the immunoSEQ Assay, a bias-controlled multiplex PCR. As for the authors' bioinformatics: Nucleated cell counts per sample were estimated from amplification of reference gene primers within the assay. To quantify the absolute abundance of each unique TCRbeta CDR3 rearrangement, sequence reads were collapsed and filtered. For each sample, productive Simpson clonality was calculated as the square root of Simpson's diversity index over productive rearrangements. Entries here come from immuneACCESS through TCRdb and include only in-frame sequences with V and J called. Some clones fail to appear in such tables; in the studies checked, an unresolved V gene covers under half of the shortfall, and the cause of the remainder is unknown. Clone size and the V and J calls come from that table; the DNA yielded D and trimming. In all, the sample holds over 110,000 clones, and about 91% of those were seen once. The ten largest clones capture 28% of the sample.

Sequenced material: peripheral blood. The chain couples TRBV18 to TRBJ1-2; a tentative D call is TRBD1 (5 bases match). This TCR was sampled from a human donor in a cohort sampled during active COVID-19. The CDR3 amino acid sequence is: CASSPPQGSWGYTF. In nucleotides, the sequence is TGTGCCAGCTCACCACCGCAGGGTTCATGGGGCTACACCTTC.